This T cell receptor (beta chain) was obtained from a study of a mutant IDH1 vaccine in newly diagnosed glioma. Across the study: Vaccination was launched 4-6 weeks after radiotherapy alone, or with temozolomide cycles. Patients under treatment included around 60% males and 37.5% females and had a mean age of approximately 40 years. V12 took place at week 35, and V13 at week 47.

The assay was immunoSEQ multiplex PCR, and TCRdb's table has in-frame clones only and misses some. The sample lists 45,000 to 65,000 clones; about two thirds were seen once. Documented time point: week 47, end of study. Each vaccine dose was 300 ug of mutant IDH1 20-mer peptide, with topical imiquimod. Turning to this clone: Its specificity is unknown.

Study-wide points: Vaccine-induced immune responses were detected in approximately 92% of patients.

V lost 1 base to trimming and J lost 8 bases, with 8 bases between them. The CDR3 runs 13 residues. Germline-derived CDR1 and CDR2 are SGHTA and FQGNSA. V and J are TRBV7-2 and TRBJ1-4; tentatively, D is TRBD1 (5 bases). The source was peripheral blood mononuclear cells (PBMCs), collected from a glioma patient whose treatment included an IDH1 peptide vaccine. This TCR was sampled from a man between 40 and 49 years old with glioma. Some clones in this sample may be carry-over from other donors' samples. CDR3 coding DNA: TGTGCCAGCAGCTTAGTTGGGGGGGAAAAACTGTTTTTT. Translating gives CASSLVGGEKLFF.